This T cell receptor (beta chain) was captured in a study of blood T cell repertoires in COVID-19. This CDR3 comprises 15 residues. The germline V gene encodes CDR1 MNHEY and CDR2 SVGAGI. Authors' methods: Amplification of reference gene primers was used by the study to estimate nucleated cell counts. Generated by immunoSEQ multiplex PCR, the TCRdb table keeps only in-frame clones and is missing some. V, J and clone size were drawn from that table, and D and trimming were deduced from the DNA. In the table there are around 130,000 clones, more than 70% of which are singletons. Worth noting for this clone: An end of the junction does not agree with germline; a read error may underlie this.

The J gene is TRBJ1-1, the V gene TRBV6-5; 8 bases are a match to TRBD1. This sequence originates from a man aged 55 to 69 with acute or convalescent COVID-19. The sequenced sample consisted of peripheral blood. The CDR3 region has the DNA TGTGCCAGCAGTCATCGGACAGGGCGGAACTCTGAAGCTTTCTTT. As protein: CASSHRTGRNSEAFF.